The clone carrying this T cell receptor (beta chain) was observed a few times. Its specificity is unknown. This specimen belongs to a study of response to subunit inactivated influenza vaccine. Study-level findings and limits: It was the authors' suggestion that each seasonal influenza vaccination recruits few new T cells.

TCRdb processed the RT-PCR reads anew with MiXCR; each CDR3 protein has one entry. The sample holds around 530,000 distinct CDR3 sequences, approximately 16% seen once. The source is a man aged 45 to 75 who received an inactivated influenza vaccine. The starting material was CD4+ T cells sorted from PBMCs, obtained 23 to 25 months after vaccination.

The CDR3 DNA reads as TGCGCCAGCAGCCAACGGACAGGGGGATCCACTGAAGCTTTCTTT. Protein: CASSQRTGGSTEAFF. This rearrangement joins TRBV4-3 to TRBJ1-1; 10 bases agree with TRBD1. The germline V gene has CDR1 LGHNA and CDR2 YSLEER. V lost 2 bases to trimming and J lost 4 bases; unmatched junction nucleotides: 4. The CDR3 covers 15 residues.